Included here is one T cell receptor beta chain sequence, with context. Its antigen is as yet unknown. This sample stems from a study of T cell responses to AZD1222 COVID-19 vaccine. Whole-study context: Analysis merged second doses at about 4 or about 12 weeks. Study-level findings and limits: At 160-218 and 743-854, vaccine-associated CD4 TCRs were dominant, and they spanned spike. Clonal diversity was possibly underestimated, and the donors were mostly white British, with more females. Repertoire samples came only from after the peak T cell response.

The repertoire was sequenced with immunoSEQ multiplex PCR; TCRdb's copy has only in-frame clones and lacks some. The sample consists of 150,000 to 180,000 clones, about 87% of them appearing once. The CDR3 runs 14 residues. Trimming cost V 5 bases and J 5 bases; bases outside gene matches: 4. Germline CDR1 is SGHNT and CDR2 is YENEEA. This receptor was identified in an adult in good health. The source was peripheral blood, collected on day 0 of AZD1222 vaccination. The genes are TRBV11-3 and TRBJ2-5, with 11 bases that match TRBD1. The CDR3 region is CASSRTGGWETQYF. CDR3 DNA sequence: TGTGCCAGCAGCCGGACAGGGGGCTGGGAGACCCAGTACTTC.